What follows are 10 T cell receptor beta chains derived from one specimen sequenced in a study of cytomegalovirus exposure and HLA in healthy donors. Primers: 60 Vbeta forward and 13 Jbeta reverse. TCRdb keeps only in-frame clones here, not all; method: immunoSEQ multiplex PCR. The sample records about 140,000 clones, roughly 80% being singletons. Sequencing used PBMCs. Receptors originate from a young man in good health and CMV-seropositive.

The chain joins TRBV19 to TRBJ2-3; D not certain. The CDR3 contains 14 residues. V lost 5 bases and J lost 0, with 9 bases in between. The germline V gene has CDR1 LNHDA and CDR2 SQIVND (reference sequence). The CDR3 region has the DNA TGTGCCAGTAGTCCTCGGCGGAGCACAGATACGCAGTATTTT. Translation: CASSPRRSTDTQYF.

CDR3 DNA sequence: TGTGCCTCGACTAGCGGGAGTGTACTCAATGAGCAGTTCTTC. Translation: CASTSGSVLNEQFF. The chain employs TRBV30 and TRBJ2-1, with TRBD2 matching 12 bases. With 7 bases clipped from V and 6 bases from J, the junction kept 7 bases outside the gene matches. The germline V gene encodes CDR1 GTSNPN and CDR2 SVGIG (reference sequence). The CDR3 has 14 amino acids.

J is TRBJ2-1 and V is TRBV20-1; D is ambiguous. The V and J ends lost 1 base and 6 bases respectively, with 4 bases between them. Per germline, CDR1 DFQATT and CDR2 SNEGSKA (reference sequence). The CDR3 loop spans 11 amino acids. CDR3 in amino acids: CSARGSNEQFF. In nucleotides, the CDR3 is TGCAGTGCTAGAGGCAGCAATGAGCAGTTCTTC.

The CDR3 bases are TGTGCCAGCAGCTTATCCAGGGTGGTTGGCTACACCTTC. Its translation: CASSLSRVVGYTF. The chain carries TRBV5-8 and TRBJ1-2; D possibly corresponds to TRBD1 (5 bases). The CDR3 spans 13 residues. Trimming cost V 2 bases and J 7 bases, with 12 bases left between them. CDR1 is SGHTS and CDR2 is YDEGEE in the germline V gene. Supplemented by reference TRBV5-8 and TRBJ1-2, the full variable domain reads EAGVTQSPTHLIKTRGQQATLRCSPISGHTSVYWYQQALGLGLQFLLWYDEGEERNRGNFPPRFSGRQFPNYSSELNVNALELEDSALYLCASSLSRVVGYTFGSGTRLTVV.

This clone was picked up many times. The DNA of the CDR3 is TGTGCCAGCAGTTACGGGACAGGGTCGGGCGAGCAGTACTTC. As protein: CASSYGTGSGEQYF. The J gene is TRBJ2-7, the V gene TRBV6-6; 9 bases are shared with TRBD1. This CDR3 is 14 amino acids long. Germline lookup yields CDR1 MNHNY and CDR2 SVGAGI (reference sequence). With 2 bases clipped from V and 6 bases from J, the junction kept 5 bases outside the gene matches.

The chain combines TRBV11-2 with TRBJ2-7; no clear D gene. Germline CDR1 and CDR2: SGHAT and FQNNGV. This CDR3 has 13 amino acids. The germline V and J ends were trimmed by 5 bases and 2 bases, with 10 bases remaining between them. The CDR3 coding sequence is TGTGCCAGCAGCCTTGACATCGCCTACGAGCAGTACTTC. Translation: CASSLDIAYEQYF.

For this clone: Compared with germline, one end of the junction differs, possibly owing to a read error. The chain combines TRBV19 with TRBJ2-5, with 9 bases that match TRBD2. Germline V lookup: CDR1 LNHDA, CDR2 SQIVND (reference sequence). CDR3 length: 13 residues. The CDR3 spells CASSIAGVETQYF. In nucleotides, the CDR3 is TGTGCCAGTAGCATAGCGGGAGTTGAGACCCAGTACTTC. Drawing the rest from reference TRBV19 and TRBJ2-5, the complete variable domain is DGGITQSPKYLFRKEGQNVTLSCEQNLNHDAMYWYRQDPGQGLRLIYYSQIVNDFQKGDIAEGYSVSREKKESFPLTVTSAQKNPTAFYLCASSIAGVETQYFGPGTRLLVL.

The J gene is TRBJ1-2, the V gene TRBV18, with 12 bases matching TRBD1. V lost 3 bases to trimming and J lost 2 bases; unmatched junction nucleotides: 4. CDR1 is KGHSH and CDR2 is LQKENI in the germline V gene. This CDR3 region has 16 residues. The chain's CDR3 is CASSPPGQGANYGYTF. The CDR3 coding sequence is TGTGCCAGCTCACCCCCGGGACAGGGGGCCAACTATGGCTACACCTTC. Full variable domain (missing parts from reference TRBV18 and TRBJ1-2): NAGVMQNPRHLVRRRGQEARLRCSPMKGHSHVYWYRQLPEEGLKFMVYLQKENIIDESGMPKERFSAEFPKEGPSILRIQQVVRGDSAAYFCASSPPGQGANYGYTFGSGTRLTVV.

The chain carries TRBV5-6 and TRBJ2-1; 11 bases map to TRBD2. Germline CDR1 and CDR2: SGHDT and YYEEEE. This CDR3 comprises 15 residues. Losses at the gene ends were 0 bases for V and 8 bases for J; bases not matched to a gene: 4. The CDR3 sequence: CASSLVSSGRDEQFF. CDR3 coding DNA: TGTGCCAGCAGCTTGGTTAGTAGCGGGAGGGATGAGCAGTTCTTC.

The V call is TRBV18, the J call TRBJ1-2, with a weak D call TRBD1 (5 bases). The V gene's germline CDR1 is KGHSH and CDR2 LQKENI. V was shortened by 4 bases and J by 6 bases, with 24 bases between the two germline ends. This CDR3 contains 17 residues. CDR3 nucleotides: TGTGCCAGCTCACTAATAACCCGGCCCGGGGGAAGGGATGGCTACACCTTC. This sequence encodes CASSLITRPGGRDGYTF. Combining the CDR3 with reference TRBV18 and TRBJ1-2 gives the whole variable domain NAGVMQNPRHLVRRRGQEARLRCSPMKGHSHVYWYRQLPEEGLKFMVYLQKENIIDESGMPKERFSAEFPKEGPSILRIQQVVRGDSAAYFCASSLITRPGGRDGYTFGSGTRLTVV.